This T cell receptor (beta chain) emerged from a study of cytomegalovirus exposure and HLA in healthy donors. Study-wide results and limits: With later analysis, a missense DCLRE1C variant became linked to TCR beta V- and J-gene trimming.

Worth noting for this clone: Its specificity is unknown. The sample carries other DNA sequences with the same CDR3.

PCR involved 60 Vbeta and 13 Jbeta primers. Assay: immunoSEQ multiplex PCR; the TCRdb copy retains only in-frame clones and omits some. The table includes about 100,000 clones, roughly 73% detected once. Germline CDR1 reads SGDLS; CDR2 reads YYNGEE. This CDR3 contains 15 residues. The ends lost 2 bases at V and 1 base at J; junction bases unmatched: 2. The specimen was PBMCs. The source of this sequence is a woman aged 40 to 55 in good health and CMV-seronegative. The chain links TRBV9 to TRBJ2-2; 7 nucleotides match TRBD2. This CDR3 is CASSVAGVNTGELFF. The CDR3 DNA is TGTGCCAGCAGCGTCGCGGGGGTGAACACCGGGGAGCTGTTTTTT.